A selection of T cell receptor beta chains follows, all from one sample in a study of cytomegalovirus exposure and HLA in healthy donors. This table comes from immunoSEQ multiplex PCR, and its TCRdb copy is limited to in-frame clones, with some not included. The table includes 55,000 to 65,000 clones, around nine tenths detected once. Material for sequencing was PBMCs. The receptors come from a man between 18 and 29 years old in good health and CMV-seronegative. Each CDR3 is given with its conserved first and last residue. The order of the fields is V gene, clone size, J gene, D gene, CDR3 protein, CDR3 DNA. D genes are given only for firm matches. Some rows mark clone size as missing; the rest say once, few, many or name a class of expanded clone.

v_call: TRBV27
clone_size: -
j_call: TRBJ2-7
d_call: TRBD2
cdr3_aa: CASSTIGRGTSGIYEQYF
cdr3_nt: TGTGCCAGCAGTACTATCGGGAGGGGGACTAGCGGAATCTACGAGCAGTACTTC

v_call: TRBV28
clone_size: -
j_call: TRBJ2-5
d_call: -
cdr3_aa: CASRRQLGETQYF
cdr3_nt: TGTGCCAGCAGACGGCAGCTGGGCGAGACCCAGTACTTC

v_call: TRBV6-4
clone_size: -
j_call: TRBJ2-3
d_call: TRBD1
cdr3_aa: CASSDRTGGADTQYF
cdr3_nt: TGTGCCAGCAGTGACCGGACAGGGGGCGCAGATACGCAGTATTTT

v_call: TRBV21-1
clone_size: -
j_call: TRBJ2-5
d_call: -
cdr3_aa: CASSTLAGQETQYF
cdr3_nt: TGTGCCAGCAGCACCTTAGCGGGCCAAGAGACCCAGTACTTC

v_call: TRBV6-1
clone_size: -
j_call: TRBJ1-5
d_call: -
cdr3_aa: CASSEKGQLSLGNQPQHF
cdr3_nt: TGTGCCAGCAGTGAGAAAGGACAACTCTCCCTAGGCAATCAGCCCCAGCATTTT

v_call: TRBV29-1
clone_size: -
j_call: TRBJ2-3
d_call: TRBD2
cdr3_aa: CSVERLAKDTQYF
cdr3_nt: TGCAGCGTTGAACGACTAGCTAAAGATACGCAGTATTTT

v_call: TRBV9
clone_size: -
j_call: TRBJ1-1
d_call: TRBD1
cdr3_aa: CASSGTGGDWSFF
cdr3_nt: TGTGCCAGCAGCGGGACAGGGGGCGATTGGTCTTTCTTT

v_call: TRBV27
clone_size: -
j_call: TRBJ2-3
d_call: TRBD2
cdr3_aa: CASSFVSGSWGTDTQYF
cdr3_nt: TGTGCCAGTAGTTTCGTTAGCGGGAGTTGGGGCACAGATACGCAGTATTTT

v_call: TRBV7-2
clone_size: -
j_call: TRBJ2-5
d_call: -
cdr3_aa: CASSSTGQETQYF
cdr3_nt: TGTGCCAGCAGCTCTACGGGCCAAGAGACCCAGTACTTC

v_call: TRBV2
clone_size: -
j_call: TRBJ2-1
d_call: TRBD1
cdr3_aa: CATSRQGMNEQFF
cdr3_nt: TGTGCCACCTCTAGACAGGGCATGAATGAGCAGTTCTTC

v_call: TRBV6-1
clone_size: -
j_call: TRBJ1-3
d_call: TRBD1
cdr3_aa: CASSNRDRGGNTIYF
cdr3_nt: TGTGCCAGCAGTAACAGAGACAGGGGAGGAAACACCATATATTTT

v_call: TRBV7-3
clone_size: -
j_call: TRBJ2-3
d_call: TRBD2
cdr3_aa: CASSSSGRAGDTQYF
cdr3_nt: TGTGCCAGCAGCTCTAGCGGGAGGGCCGGGGATACGCAGTATTTT

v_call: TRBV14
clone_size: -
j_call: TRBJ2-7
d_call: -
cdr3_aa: CASSPTRLSYEQYF
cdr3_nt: TGTGCCAGCAGCCCGACTAGACTTTCCTACGAGCAGTACTTC

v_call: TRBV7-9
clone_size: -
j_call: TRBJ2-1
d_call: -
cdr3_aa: CASSLISYNEQFF
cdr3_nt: TGTGCCAGTTCACTAATCTCCTACAATGAGCAGTTCTTC

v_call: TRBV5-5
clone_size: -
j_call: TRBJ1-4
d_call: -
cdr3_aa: CASSLEGETEKLFF
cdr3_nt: TGTGCCAGCAGCTTGGAGGGGGAGACCGAAAAACTGTTTTTT

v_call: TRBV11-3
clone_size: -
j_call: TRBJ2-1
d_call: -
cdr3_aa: CASSLGQRSSYNEQFF
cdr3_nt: TGTGCCAGCAGCTTAGGCCAGCGGAGCTCCTACAATGAGCAGTTCTTC

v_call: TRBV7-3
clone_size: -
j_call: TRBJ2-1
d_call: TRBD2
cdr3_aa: CASSLRDRALAGGISYNEQFF
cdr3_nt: TGTGCCAGCAGCTTACGAGACCGGGCACTAGCGGGAGGGATCTCCTACAATGAGCAGTTCTTC

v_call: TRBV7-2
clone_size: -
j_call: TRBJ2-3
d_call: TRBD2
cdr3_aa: CASSLVAGGSTDTQYF
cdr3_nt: TGTGCCAGCAGCTTAGTTGCGGGAGGGAGCACAGATACGCAGTATTTT

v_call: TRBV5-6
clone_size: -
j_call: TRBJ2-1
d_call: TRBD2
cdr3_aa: CASRGLAHNEQFF
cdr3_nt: TGTGCCAGCAGGGGACTAGCACACAATGAGCAGTTCTTC

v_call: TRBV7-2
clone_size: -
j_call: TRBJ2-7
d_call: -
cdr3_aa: CASSSLNEQYF
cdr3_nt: TGTGCCAGCAGCTCCCTAAACGAGCAGTACTTC

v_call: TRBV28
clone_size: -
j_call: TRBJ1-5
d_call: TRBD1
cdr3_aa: CASSDTTGDQNQPQHF
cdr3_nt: TGTGCCAGCAGCGACACCACAGGGGACCAAAATCAGCCCCAGCATTTT

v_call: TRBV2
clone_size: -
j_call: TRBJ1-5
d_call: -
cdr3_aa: CASTKSGSGNQPQHF
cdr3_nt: TGTGCCAGCACTAAGTCGGGGTCGGGCAATCAGCCCCAGCATTTT

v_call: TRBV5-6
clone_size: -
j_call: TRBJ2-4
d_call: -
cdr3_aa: CASSLVLEGSNIQYF
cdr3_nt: TGTGCCAGCAGCTTGGTATTGGAGGGGAGTAACATTCAGTACTTC

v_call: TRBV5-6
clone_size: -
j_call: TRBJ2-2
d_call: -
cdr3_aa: CASSLPGWDTGELFF
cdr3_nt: TGTGCCAGCAGCTTGCCAGGTTGGGACACCGGGGAGCTGTTTTTT

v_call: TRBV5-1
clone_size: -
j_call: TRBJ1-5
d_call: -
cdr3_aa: CASSFDGGNQPQHF
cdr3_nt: TGCGCCAGCAGCTTCGATGGGGGGAATCAGCCCCAGCATTTT

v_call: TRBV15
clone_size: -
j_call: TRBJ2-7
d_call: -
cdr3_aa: CATSRDRTGAIYEQYF
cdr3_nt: TGTGCCACCAGCAGAGATAGGACGGGAGCGATCTACGAGCAGTACTTC

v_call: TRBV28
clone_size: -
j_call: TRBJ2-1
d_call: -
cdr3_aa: CASTPHYNNEQFF
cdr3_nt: TGTGCCAGCACCCCCCACTACAACAATGAGCAGTTCTTC

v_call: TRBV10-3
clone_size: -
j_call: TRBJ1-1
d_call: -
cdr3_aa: CAISDEAAVNTEAFF
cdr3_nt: TGTGCCATCAGTGACGAAGCCGCCGTGAACACTGAAGCTTTCTTT

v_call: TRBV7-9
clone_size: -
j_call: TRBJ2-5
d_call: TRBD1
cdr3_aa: CASSSRPDRAETQYF
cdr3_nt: TGTGCCAGCAGCTCCCGACCCGACAGGGCGGAGACCCAGTACTTC

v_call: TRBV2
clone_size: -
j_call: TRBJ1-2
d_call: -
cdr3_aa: CASSGQTYGYTF
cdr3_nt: TGTGCCAGCAGCGGACAGACCTATGGCTACACCTTC

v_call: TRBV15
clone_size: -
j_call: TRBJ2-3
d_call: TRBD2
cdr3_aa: CATSRDLSLEEYTSGLDTQYF
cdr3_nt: TGTGCCACCAGCAGAGATTTATCGCTGGAGGAGTATACTAGCGGCTTAGATACGCAGTATTTT

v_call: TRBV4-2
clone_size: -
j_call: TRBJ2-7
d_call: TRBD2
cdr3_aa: CASSQDPGLADEQYF
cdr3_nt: TGTGCCAGCAGCCAAGATCCGGGACTAGCGGACGAGCAGTACTTC

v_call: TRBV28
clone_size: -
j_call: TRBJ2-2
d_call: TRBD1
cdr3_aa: CASSLPRTGTGELFF
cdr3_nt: TGTGCCAGCAGCTTACCAAGGACAGGCACCGGGGAGCTGTTTTTT

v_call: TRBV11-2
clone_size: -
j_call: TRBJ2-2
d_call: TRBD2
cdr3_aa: CASRGLAGSTGELFF
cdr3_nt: TGTGCCAGCAGGGGACTAGCGGGTTCAACCGGGGAGCTGTTTTTT

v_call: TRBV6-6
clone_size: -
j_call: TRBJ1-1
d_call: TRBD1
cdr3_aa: CASRLRQGNTEAFF
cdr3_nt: TGTGCCAGCAGGCTACGACAGGGGAACACTGAAGCTTTCTTT

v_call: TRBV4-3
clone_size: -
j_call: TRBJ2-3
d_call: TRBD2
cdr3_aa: CASSQVGLAGYAQYF
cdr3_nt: TGCGCCAGCAGCCAAGTAGGACTAGCGGGATACGCGCAGTATTTT

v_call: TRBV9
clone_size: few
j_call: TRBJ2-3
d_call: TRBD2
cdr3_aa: CASSVGLALTADTQYF
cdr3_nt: TGTGCCAGCAGCGTAGGACTAGCTTTGACAGCAGATACGCAGTATTTT

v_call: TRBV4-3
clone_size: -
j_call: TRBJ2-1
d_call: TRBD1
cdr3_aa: CASSQDRGLDEQFF
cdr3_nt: TGCGCCAGCAGCCAAGACAGGGGGCTCGATGAGCAGTTCTTC

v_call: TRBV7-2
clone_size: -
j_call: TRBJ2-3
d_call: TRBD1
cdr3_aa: CASSTTGTVDTQYF
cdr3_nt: TGTGCCAGCAGCACGACAGGGACGGTAGATACGCAGTATTTT

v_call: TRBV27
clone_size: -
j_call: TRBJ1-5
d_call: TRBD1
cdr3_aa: CASSADRGWSNQPQHF
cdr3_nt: TGTGCCAGCAGTGCCGACAGGGGATGGTCCAATCAGCCCCAGCATTTT

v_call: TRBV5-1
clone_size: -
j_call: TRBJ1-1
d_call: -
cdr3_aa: CASSFSMNTEAFF
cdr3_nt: TGCGCCAGCAGCTTTTCAATGAACACTGAAGCTTTCTTT

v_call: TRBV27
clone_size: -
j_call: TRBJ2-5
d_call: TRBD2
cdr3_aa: CASSLSDWRELSPEYF
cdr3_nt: TGTGCCAGCAGTTTATCGGATTGGCGGGAGTTAAGTCCTGAGTACTTC

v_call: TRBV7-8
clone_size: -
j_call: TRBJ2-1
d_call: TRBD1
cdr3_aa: CASSFPGQGSMDEQFF
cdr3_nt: TGTGCCAGCAGCTTTCCCGGACAGGGATCGATGGATGAGCAGTTCTTC

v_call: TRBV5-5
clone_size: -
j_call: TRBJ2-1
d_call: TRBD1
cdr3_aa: CASRSPGQAYEQFF
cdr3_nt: TGTGCCAGCAGATCTCCGGGACAGGCTTATGAGCAGTTCTTC

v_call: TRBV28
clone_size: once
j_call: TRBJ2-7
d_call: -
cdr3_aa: CASTVSGGPYEQYF
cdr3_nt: TGTGCCAGCACAGTCTCCGGGGGGCCCTACGAGCAGTACTTC

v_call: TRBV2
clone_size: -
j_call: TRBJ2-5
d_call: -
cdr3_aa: CASSVRTTETQYF
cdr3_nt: TGTGCCAGCAGTGTACGAACAACGGAGACCCAGTACTTC

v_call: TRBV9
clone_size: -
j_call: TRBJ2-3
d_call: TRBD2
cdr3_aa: CASSPGSTAGSFDTQYF
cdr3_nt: TGTGCCAGCAGCCCGGGTTCTACAGCGGGGTCATTTGATACGCAGTATTTT

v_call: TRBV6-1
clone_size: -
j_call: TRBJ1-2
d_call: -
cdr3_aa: CASSPIDIYGYTF
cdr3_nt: TGTGCCAGCAGTCCGATAGATATCTATGGCTACACCTTC

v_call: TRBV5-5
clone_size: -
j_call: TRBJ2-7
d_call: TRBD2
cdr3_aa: CASRLGPSGSYEQYF
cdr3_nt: TGTGCCAGCAGATTAGGGCCTAGCGGGAGTTACGAGCAGTACTTC

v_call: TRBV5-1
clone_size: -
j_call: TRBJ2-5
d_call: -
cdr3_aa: CASSLGSAGMYQETQYF
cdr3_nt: TGCGCCAGCAGCTTGGGCTCGGCAGGGATGTACCAAGAGACCCAGTACTTC

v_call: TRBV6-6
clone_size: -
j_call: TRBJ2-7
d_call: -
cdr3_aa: CASSPSDEQYF
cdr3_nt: TGTGCCAGCAGTCCCTCAGACGAGCAGTACTTC

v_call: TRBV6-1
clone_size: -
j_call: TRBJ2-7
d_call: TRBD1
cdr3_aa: CASRGDRQNYYEQYF
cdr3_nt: TGTGCCAGCAGGGGGGACAGGCAAAACTACTACGAGCAGTACTTC

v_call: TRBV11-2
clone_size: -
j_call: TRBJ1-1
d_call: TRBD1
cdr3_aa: CASSWARDRVWAFF
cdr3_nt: TGTGCCAGCAGTTGGGCCCGGGACAGGGTCTGGGCTTTCTTT

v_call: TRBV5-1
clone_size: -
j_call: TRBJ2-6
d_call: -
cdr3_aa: CASSDTSSGANVLTF
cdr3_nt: TGCGCCAGCAGCGACACTAGCTCTGGGGCCAACGTCCTGACTTTC

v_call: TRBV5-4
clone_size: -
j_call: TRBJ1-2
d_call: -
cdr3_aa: CASSLGQNNYGYTF
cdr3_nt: TGTGCCAGCAGCTTGGGGCAGAATAACTATGGCTACACCTTC

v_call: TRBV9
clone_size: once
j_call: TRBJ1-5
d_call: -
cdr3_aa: CASSVDGANQPQHF
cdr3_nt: TGTGCCAGCAGCGTAGATGGGGCGAATCAGCCCCAGCATTTT

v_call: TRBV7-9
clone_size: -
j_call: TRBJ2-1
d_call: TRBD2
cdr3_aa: CASSVSTPLWEGQHEQFF
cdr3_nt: TGTGCCAGCAGCGTTAGTACTCCCTTGTGGGAGGGCCAACATGAGCAGTTCTTC

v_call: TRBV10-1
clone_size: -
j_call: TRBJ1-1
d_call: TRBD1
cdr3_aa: CASNWGQVANTEAFF
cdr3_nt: TGCGCCAGCAATTGGGGACAGGTCGCGAACACTGAAGCTTTCTTT

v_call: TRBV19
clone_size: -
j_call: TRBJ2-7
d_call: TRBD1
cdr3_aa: CASGRQGAFYEQYF
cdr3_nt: TGTGCCAGCGGAAGACAGGGGGCCTTCTACGAGCAGTACTTC